This entry concerns a single T cell receptor beta chain. Its target is unknown. The sample originates from a study of T cells in tuberculosis. Study context: T cells were selected with CD1B tetramers loaded with glucose monomycolate.

Only in-frame clones appear in the TCRdb table, and some are missing; sequencing was by immunoSEQ multiplex PCR. The data hold approximately 29,000 clones, with around 91% observed a single time. Study results and caveats: GMM-specific TCRs were nearer to active tuberculosis alpha repertoires, suggesting expansion.

This receptor was obtained from a donor between 10 and 35 years old with latent tuberculosis or without tuberculosis infection. The sample consisted of PBMCs.

CDR3 nucleotide sequence: TGTGCCAGCTCACGGGCTCCGGGACAGGGGTTTACCGGGGAGCTGTTTTTT. It specifies CASSRAPGQGFTGELFF. V gene TRBV18 combines with J gene TRBJ2-2; 10 bases align to TRBD1. Trimming took 4 bases from V and 5 from J; bases not matched to a gene: 10. The CDR3 is 17 amino acids. In germline, CDR1 is KGHSH, CDR2 LQKENI.